The entry that follows covers one TCR beta chain sequence. Antigen: not known. This sample was included in a study of CD4 T cells in relation to SARS-CoV-2 and coronaviruses. Across the study: Convalescent donors were aged about 20 to 72, with median about 40 years. A couple of subjects were Hispanic; patients were seven or eight males and a handful of females.

Study conclusions and caveats: Samples before the pandemic and after infection were not matched within any donor.

Uncultured naive and memory CD4+ T cells supplied DNA for deep TCR-beta sequencing. Clones were sequenced by immunoSEQ multiplex PCR, and TCRdb holds only the in-frame ones, with some missing. Here the sample spans 40,000 or so clones, 70% to 90% being singletons. Source material: memory CD4+ T cells from PBMCs. The TCR originated in an adult with COVID-19.

DNA of the CDR3: TGTGCCTGGGGTAGGACAGGGCTTACCTCTGGAAACACCATATATTTT. It translates to CAWGRTGLTSGNTIYF. The rearrangement joins TRBV30 to TRBJ1-3; 8 bases map to TRBD1. CDR1 and CDR2 (germline): GTSNPN, SVGIG (reference sequence). This CDR3 is 16 amino acids long. V shed 5 bases, J shed 0 bases, and the junction held 9 bases outside the gene matches.